This TCR beta chain was identified during a study of patients and donors after allogeneic stem cell transplantation. From the RT-PCR reads, TCRdb called clonotypes with MiXCR, one entry per CDR3 protein. Seen here are fewer than 180,000 distinct CDR3 sequences, over 30% observed once, and the top ten hold about 50%. This clonotype has ten or more counts. Germline-derived CDR1 and CDR2 are ENHRY and SYGVKD. The CDR3 extends over 14 amino acids. After removal of 7 bases from V and 1 base from J, the junction contained 4 bases not matched to a gene. The sequencing input was blood, either unsorted or a sorted T cell fraction (not recorded which). The receptor was isolated from a human donor who was either an allogeneic HSCT recipient or a stem cell or donor lymphocyte infusion donor (not recorded which). It is not recorded whose cells these are; they may come from a transplant donor. The chain combines TRBV10-3 with TRBJ1-1; 9 nucleotides agree with TRBD1. The CDR3 reads CAITRTGENTEAFF. The CDR3 region has the DNA TGTGCCATCACCAGGACAGGGGAGAACACTGAAGCTTTCTTT.